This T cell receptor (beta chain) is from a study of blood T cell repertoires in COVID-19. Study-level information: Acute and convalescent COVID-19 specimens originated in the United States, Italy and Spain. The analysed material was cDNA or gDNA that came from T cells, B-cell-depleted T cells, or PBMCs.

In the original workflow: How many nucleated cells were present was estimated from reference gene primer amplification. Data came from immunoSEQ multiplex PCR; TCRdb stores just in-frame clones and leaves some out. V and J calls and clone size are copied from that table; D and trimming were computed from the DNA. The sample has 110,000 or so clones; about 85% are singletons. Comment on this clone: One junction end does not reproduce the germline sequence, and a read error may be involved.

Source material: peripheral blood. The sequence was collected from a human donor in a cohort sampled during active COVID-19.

CDR3 bases: TGCGCCAGCAGATTGGCCGGGACAGGGGGCTTTGAGCAGTTCTTC. Residues: CASRLAGTGGFEQFF. The V call is TRBV5-1, the J call TRBJ2-1; 12 positions match TRBD1. Germline CDR1 reads SGHRS; CDR2 reads YFSETQ. The CDR3 is made up of 15 amino acids.